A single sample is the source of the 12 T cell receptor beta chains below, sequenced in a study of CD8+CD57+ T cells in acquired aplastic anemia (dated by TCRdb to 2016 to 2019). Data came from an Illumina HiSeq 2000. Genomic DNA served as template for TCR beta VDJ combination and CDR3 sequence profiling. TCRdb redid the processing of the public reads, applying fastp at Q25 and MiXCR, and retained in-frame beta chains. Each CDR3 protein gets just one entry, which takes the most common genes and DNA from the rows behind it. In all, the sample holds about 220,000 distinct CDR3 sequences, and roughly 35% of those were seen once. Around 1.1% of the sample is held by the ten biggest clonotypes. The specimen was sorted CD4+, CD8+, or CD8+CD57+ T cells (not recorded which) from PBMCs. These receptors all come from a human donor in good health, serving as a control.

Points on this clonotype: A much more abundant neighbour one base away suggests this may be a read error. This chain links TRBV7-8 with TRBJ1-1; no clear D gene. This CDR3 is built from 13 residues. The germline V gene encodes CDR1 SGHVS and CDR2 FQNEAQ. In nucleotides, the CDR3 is TGTGCCAGCAGCTCCTTTGAGAACGCTGAAGCTTTCTTT. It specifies CASSSFENAEAFF.

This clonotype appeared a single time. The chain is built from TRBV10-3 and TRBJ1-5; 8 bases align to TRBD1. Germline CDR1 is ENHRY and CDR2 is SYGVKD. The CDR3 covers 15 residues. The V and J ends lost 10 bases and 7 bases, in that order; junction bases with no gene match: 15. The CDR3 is CATAGGAGGGQPQHF. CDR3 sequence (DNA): TGTGCCACAGCCGGGGGGGCAGGGGGCGGACAGCCCCAGCATTTT.

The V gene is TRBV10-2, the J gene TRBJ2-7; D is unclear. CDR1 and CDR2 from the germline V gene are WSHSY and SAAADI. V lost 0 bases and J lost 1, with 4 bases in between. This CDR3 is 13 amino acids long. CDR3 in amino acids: CASSESQSYEQYF. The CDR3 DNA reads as TGCGCCAGCAGTGAGTCACAGTCCTACGAGCAGTACTTC.

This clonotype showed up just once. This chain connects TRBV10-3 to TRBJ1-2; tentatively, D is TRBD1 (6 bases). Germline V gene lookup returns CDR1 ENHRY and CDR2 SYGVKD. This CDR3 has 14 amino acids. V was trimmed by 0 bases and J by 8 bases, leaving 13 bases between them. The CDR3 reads CAISESRKGEGYTF. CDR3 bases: TGTGCCATCAGTGAGTCTCGGAAGGGGGAAGGCTACACCTTC.

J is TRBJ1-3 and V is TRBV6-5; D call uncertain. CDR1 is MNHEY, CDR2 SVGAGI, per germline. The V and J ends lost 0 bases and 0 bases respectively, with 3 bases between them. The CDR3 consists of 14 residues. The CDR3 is CASSYSGSGNTIYF. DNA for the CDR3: TGTGCCAGCAGTTACTCCGGCTCTGGAAACACCATATATTTT.

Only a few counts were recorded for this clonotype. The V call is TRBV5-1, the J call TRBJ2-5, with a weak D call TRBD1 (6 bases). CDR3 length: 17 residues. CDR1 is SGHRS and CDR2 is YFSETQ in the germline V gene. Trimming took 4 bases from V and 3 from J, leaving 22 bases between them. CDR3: CASSQGNTRGYEETQYF. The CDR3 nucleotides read TGCGCCAGCAGCCAGGGGAACACCAGGGGCTACGAAGAGACCCAGTACTTC.

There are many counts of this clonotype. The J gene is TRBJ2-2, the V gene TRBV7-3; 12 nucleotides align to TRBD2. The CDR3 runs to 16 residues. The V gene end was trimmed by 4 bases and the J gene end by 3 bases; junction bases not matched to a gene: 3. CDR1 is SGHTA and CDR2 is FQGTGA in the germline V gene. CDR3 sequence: CASSSGLAGHTGELFF. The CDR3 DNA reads TGTGCCAGCAGCTCCGGACTAGCGGGACACACCGGGGAGCTGTTTTTT.

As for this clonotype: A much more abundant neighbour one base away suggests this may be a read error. The CDR3 DNA sequence: TGTGCCAGCATGCTGGGCGGGCATGACTACGAGCAGTACTTC. As protein: CASMLGGHDYEQYF. The chain has TRBV6-1 and TRBJ2-7; maybe TRBD2 (5 bases). The CDR3 covers 14 residues. Trimming removed 7 bases at V and 3 bases at J, with 16 bases between. Germline V gene data show CDR1 as MNHNS and CDR2 as SASEGT.

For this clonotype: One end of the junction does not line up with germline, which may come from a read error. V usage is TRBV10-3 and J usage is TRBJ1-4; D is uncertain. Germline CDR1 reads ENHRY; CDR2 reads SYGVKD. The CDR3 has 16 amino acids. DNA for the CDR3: TGTGCCAGCAGTGACCCGAAGGGATTCTCTGATGAAAAACTGTTTTTT. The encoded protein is CASSDPKGFSDEKLFF.

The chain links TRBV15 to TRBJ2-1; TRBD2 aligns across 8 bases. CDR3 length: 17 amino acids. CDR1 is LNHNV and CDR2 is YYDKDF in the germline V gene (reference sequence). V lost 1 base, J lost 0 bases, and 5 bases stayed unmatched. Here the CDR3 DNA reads TGTGCCACCAGCAGAGCGTTAGCGGGACGCTCCTACAATGAGCAGTTCTTC. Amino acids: CATSRALAGRSYNEQFF.

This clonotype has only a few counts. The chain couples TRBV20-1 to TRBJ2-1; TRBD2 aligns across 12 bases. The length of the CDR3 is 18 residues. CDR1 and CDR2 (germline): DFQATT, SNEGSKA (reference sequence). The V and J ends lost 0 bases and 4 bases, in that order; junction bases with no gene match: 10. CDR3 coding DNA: TGCAGTGCTAGAGAAGTCCTCCTAGCGGGAGGGGTTTACAATGAGCAGTTCTTC. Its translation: CSAREVLLAGGVYNEQFF.

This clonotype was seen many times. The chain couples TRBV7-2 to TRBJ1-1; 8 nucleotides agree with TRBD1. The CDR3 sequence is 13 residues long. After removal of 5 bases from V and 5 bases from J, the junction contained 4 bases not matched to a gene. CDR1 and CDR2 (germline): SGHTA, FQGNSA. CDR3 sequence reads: CASSVTGGTEAFF. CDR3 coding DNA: TGTGCCAGCAGCGTAACAGGGGGGACTGAAGCTTTCTTT.